The 2 T cell receptor beta chains below come from one sample, sequenced in a study of OX40 agonist ivuxolimab in advanced cancers. The assay was immunoSEQ multiplex PCR, and TCRdb's table has in-frame clones only and misses some. The sample has 30,000 to 40,000 clones, 70% to 90% seen once; the top ten hold about 43%. The specimen was CD4+ or CD8+ T cells sorted from blood, collected in a trial of the OX40 agonist ivuxolimab. The receptor source for this set is an adult with an advanced solid tumor such as melanoma, head and neck, liver or kidney cancer.

The rearrangement joins TRBV14 to TRBJ1-1, with D perhaps TRBD1 (6 bases). CDR3 length: 13 amino acids. Trimming left V 2 bases short and J 5 bases short, with 9 bases between. Germline CDR1 SGHDN, CDR2 FVKESK. The CDR3 DNA follows: TGTGCCAGCAGCCAATGGGGGCAGACTGAAGCTTTCTTT. Protein: CASSQWGQTEAFF.

The chain recombines TRBV25-1 with TRBJ2-7; a possible D gene is TRBD1 (6 bases). Trimming shortened V by 4 bases and J by 9 bases, and 16 bases separated the two germline ends. The V gene's germline CDR1 is MGHDK and CDR2 SYGVNS. The CDR3 length is 13 residues. The CDR3 nucleotides read TGTGCCAGCAGTGGGATTCAGGGGTGGGGGCAGTACTTC. Translating it yields CASSGIQGWGQYF.